This entry lists 13 T cell receptor beta chains sequenced from one sample in a study of T-cell reconstitution after alpha-beta-depleted transplantation in children. Unique molecular identifiers featured in how the TCRbeta library was prepared. TCRdb analysed the PCR reads with MiXCR anew, one entry per CDR3 protein. The sample shows roughly 400,000 distinct CDR3 sequences, roughly 22% of them seen only once. This specimen was PBMCs from the stem cell graft donor, taken from the stem cell graft. These receptors were obtained from a human donor who donated a stem cell graft to a child with acute myeloid leukemia.

This clonotype has a handful of counts. CDR3 nucleotides: TGTGCCAGCAGTTCTGAACTACCGACGGGTCGCGAAAAACTGTTTTTT. It codes for CASSSELPTGREKLFF. This sequence joins TRBV6-5 and TRBJ1-4; no firm D call. This CDR3 is built from 16 residues. Trimming shortened V by 4 bases and J by 8 bases, and 20 bases separated the two germline ends. Germline V gives CDR1 MNHEY, CDR2 SVGAGI.

This clonotype was counted between two and nine times. The chain has TRBV12-3 or TRBV12-4 and TRBJ2-1; TRBD1 is a possible D gene (6 bases). The CDR3 contains 15 residues. Trimming removed 2 bases from V and 7 bases from J, with 15 bases in between. The CDR3 here is CASSLRQVGANEQFF. CDR3 nucleotides: TGTGCCAGCAGTTTAAGACAGGTGGGGGCTAATGAGCAGTTCTTC.

This clonotype has a count of ten or more. This chain connects TRBV12-3 or TRBV12-4 to TRBJ2-1; possibly TRBD2 for D (5 bases). The CDR3 consists of 15 residues. V was shortened by 2 bases and J by 3 bases, with 11 bases between the two germline ends. CDR3 region: CASSLSSGSYNEQFF. CDR3 nucleotide sequence: TGTGCCAGCAGTTTATCTTCGGGAAGCTACAATGAGCAGTTCTTC.

The chain recombines TRBV6-1 with TRBJ2-5, with D perhaps matching TRBD1 or TRBD2 (5 bases each). Germline V gene sequence: CDR1 MNHNS, CDR2 SASEGT. The V end was cut by 6 bases, the J end by 4 bases, with 18 bases between. This CDR3 spans 15 amino acids. CDR3 bases: TGTGCCAGCAGAAAGAGGGACGGAGTGTTAGAGACCCAGTACTTC. It specifies CASRKRDGVLETQYF.

In its sample, this clonotype was seen many times. The V call is TRBV27, the J call TRBJ2-1; the D gene could be TRBD1 or TRBD2 (5 bases each). Deletions cut 3 bases from V and 9 bases from J, with 21 bases between. There are 16 residues in the CDR3. CDR1 MNHEY and CDR2 SMNVEV come from the germline V gene (reference sequence). The CDR3 DNA reads as TGTGCCAGCAGTTTCCGACCGGACGGGGCCTCGCGTGAGCAGTTCTTC. Protein product: CASSFRPDGASREQFF.

The V gene is TRBV4-1, the J gene TRBJ1-3; D remains ambiguous. The CDR3 spans 16 residues. Germline values: CDR1 MGHRA, CDR2 YSYEKL. The V end was cut by 0 bases, the J end by 5 bases, with 14 bases between. CDR3: CASSQDPLRRRNTIYF. The CDR3 DNA sequence: TGCGCCAGCAGCCAAGATCCGCTCAGACGACGAAACACCATATATTTT.

The CDR3 reads CASSLSGTRGYEQYF. The DNA of the CDR3 is TGTGCCAGCAGCTTAAGTGGGACAAGGGGGTACGAGCAGTACTTC. This chain links TRBV7-2 with TRBJ2-7; possibly TRBD1 for D (6 bases). CDR3 length equals 15 residues. Deletions cut 2 bases from V and 4 bases from J, with 15 bases between. Germline V gene data show CDR1 as SGHTA and CDR2 as FQGNSA.

V gene TRBV11-1 combines with J gene TRBJ2-7; D remains unclear. This CDR3 contains 15 residues. Germline lookup yields CDR1 SGHAT and CDR2 FQDESV (reference sequence). Trimming stripped 3 bases from V and 1 base from J, with 13 bases between. Here the CDR3 reads CASSLLGRESYEQYF. The DNA for the CDR3 is TGTGCCAGCAGCTTGCTCGGCAGAGAGTCCTACGAGCAGTACTTC.

The rearrangement uses TRBV7-2 and TRBJ2-7; 8 positions agree with TRBD2. Germline trimming cut 2 bases from V and 6 bases from J; bases unmatched to any gene: 6. Germline V CDR1 and CDR2: SGHTA, FQGNSA. There are 14 residues in the CDR3. The CDR3 protein is CASSLKAGEAEQYF. The CDR3 DNA reads TGTGCCAGCAGCTTAAAAGCGGGAGAAGCCGAGCAGTACTTC.

This clonotype was seen a few times. This rearrangement joins TRBV12-3 or TRBV12-4 to TRBJ1-3; D gene ambiguous. CDR3 length: 17 amino acids. The germline V and J ends were trimmed by 0 bases and 4 bases, with 16 bases remaining between them. In nucleotides, the CDR3 is TGTGCCAGCAGTTTAGCCGCCCCGGGGATCAGGGGAAACACCATATATTTT. It specifies CASSLAAPGIRGNTIYF.

This clonotype has more than one count but fewer than ten. Mismatch with germline at one junction end may stem from a read error. The chain couples TRBV12-3 or TRBV12-4 to TRBJ2-1, with 8 bases aligning to TRBD1. The CDR3 totals 13 residues. CDR3 nucleotide sequence: TGTGCCAGCAGTTTAGGGACAGGGAAGAGGCTAGACTTC. Translation: CASSLGTGKRLDF.

The genes are TRBV12-3 or TRBV12-4 and TRBJ2-5; D perhaps matches TRBD1 (6 bases). The CDR3 contains 20 residues. Trimming shortened V by 3 bases and J by 0 bases, and 26 bases separated the two germline ends. CDR3 in amino acids: CASSFSSDDRQEGDQETQYF. The DNA of the CDR3 is TGTGCCAGCAGTTTTTCTTCGGACGATAGACAGGAAGGGGACCAAGAGACCCAGTACTTC.

The chain uses TRBV10-3 and TRBJ2-7, with TRBD1 matching 10 bases. CDR1 ENHRY and CDR2 SYGVKD come from the germline V gene. CDR3 length equals 13 residues. J was trimmed by 4 bases and V by 6 bases; bases with no gene match: 3. The CDR3 reads CAISPGQGYEQYF. CDR3 bases: TGTGCCATCAGCCCGGGACAGGGGTACGAGCAGTACTTC.